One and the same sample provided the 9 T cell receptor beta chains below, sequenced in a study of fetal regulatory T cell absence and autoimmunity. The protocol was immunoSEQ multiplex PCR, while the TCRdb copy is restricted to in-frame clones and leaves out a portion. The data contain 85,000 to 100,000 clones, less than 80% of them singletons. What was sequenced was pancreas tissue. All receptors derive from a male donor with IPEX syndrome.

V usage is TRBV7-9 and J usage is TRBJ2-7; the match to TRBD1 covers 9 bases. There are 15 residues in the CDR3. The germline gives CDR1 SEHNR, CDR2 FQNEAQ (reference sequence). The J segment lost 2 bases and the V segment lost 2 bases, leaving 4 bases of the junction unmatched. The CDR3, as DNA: TGTGCCAGCAGCTTATGGGACAGGGCGGCCTACGAGCAGTACTTC. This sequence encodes CASSLWDRAAYEQYF.

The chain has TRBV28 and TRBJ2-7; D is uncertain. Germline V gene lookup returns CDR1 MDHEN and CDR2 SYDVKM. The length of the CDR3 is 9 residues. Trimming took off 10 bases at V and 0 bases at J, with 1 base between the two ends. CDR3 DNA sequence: TGTGCCAACTCCTACGAGCAGTACTTC. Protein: CANSYEQYF.

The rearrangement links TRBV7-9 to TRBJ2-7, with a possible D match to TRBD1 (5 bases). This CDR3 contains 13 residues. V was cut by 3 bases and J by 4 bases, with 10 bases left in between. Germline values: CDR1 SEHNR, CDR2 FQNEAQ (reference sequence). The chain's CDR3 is CASSFSRVYEQYF. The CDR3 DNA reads TGTGCCAGCAGCTTTTCCAGGGTGTACGAGCAGTACTTC.

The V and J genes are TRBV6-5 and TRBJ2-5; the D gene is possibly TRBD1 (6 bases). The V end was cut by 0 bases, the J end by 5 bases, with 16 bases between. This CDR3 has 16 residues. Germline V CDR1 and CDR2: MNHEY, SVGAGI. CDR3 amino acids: CASSYSGTGPGETQYF. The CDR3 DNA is TGTGCCAGCAGTTACTCGGGTACAGGGCCGGGGGAGACCCAGTACTTC.

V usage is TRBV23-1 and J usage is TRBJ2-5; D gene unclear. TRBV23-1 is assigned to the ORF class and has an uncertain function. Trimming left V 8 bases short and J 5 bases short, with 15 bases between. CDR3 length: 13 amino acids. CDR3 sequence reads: CASCSEVVETQYF. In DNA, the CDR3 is TGCGCCAGCTGCTCCGAGGTAGTGGAGACCCAGTACTTC.

CDR3: CASSLFSSTDTQYF. In DNA, the CDR3 is TGTGCCAGCAGTTTATTTTCTAGCACAGATACGCAGTATTTT. The V gene is TRBV27, the J gene TRBJ2-3; D not certain. The V gene's germline CDR1 is MNHEY and CDR2 SMNVEV (reference sequence). The CDR3 runs 14 residues. V lost 1 base to trimming and J lost 0 bases, with 5 bases between them.

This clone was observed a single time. This chain's CDR3 is CASSLGLGPREEQYF. CDR3 nucleotide sequence: TGTGCCAGCAGCTTAGGGTTGGGGCCCCGAGAGGAACAGTACTTC. V and J are TRBV13 and TRBJ2-7, with D tentatively TRBD1 (5 bases). The germline V gene has CDR1 PRHDT and CDR2 FYEKMQ (reference sequence). The CDR3 consists of 15 residues. V lost 0 bases and J lost 10, with 19 bases in between.

CDR3 in DNA: TGCGCCAGCAGCCATTACAGGGGGGGGAACACTGAAGCTTTCTTT. It encodes CASSHYRGGNTEAFF. The rearrangement links TRBV4-1 to TRBJ1-1; 8 nucleotides align to TRBD1. V lost 3 bases and J lost 1; bases outside the gene matches: 4. Germline lookup yields CDR1 MGHRA and CDR2 YSYEKL. This CDR3 spans 15 amino acids.

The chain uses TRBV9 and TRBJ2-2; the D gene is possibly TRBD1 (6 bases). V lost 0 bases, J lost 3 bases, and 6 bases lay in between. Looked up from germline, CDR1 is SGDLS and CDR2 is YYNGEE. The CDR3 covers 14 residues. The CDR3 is CASSVAGDTGELFF. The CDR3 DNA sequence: TGTGCCAGCAGCGTAGCAGGGGACACCGGGGAGCTGTTTTTT.